The 9 T cell receptor beta chains given below trace back to one sample, sequenced in a study of T cells in Graves' hyperthyroidism and ophthalmopathy. Amplification of TCR beta CDR3 regions was performed using RNA transcripts as template. Primed by the HTBI set, a first-round RT-PCR was run on the TCR CDR3. TCRdb redid the calling of the multiplex PCR reads with MiXCR, one entry per CDR3 protein. The sample lists approximately 380,000 distinct CDR3 sequences; roughly 19% were seen once. Sequencing was carried out using blood. Receptors originate from a young woman with Graves' hyperthyroidism.

This clonotype has more than one count but fewer than ten. This chain joins TRBV14 and TRBJ2-2; D ambiguous. V was cut by 3 bases and J by 5 bases, with 16 bases left in between. Germline assignment: CDR1 SGHDN and CDR2 FVKESK. The CDR3 runs 16 residues. The CDR3 region has the DNA TGTGCCAGCAGCCACCGAACAGACGGATGGACCGGGGAGCTGTTTTTT. Residues: CASSHRTDGWTGELFF. Full variable domain (remainder filled in from reference TRBV14 and TRBJ2-2): EAGVTQFPSHSVIEKGQTVTLRCDPISGHDNLYWYRRVMGKEIKFLLHFVKESKQDESGMPNNRFLAERTGGTYSTLKVQPAELEDSGVYFCASSHRTDGWTGELFFGEGSRLTVL.

This clonotype has a count of ten or more. This chain links TRBV11-3 with TRBJ2-7; TRBD1 matches at 8 bases. V gave up 3 bases and J gave up 6 bases; unmatched junction bases: 7. Germline lookup yields CDR1 SGHNT and CDR2 YENEEA. This CDR3 comprises 14 residues. The CDR3 spells CASSLGQAFAEQYF. The CDR3 region has the DNA TGTGCCAGCAGCTTGGGACAGGCTTTTGCCGAGCAGTACTTC.

This clonotype was picked up many times. The chain couples TRBV2 to TRBJ2-5; 9 bases are a match to TRBD1. Germline loops: CDR1 SNHLY, CDR2 FYNNEI. With 7 bases clipped from V and 3 bases from J, the junction kept 3 bases outside the gene matches. The CDR3 sequence is 13 residues long. The CDR3 nucleotides read TGTGCCAGCACCGGACAGGGGAAAGAGACCCAGTACTTC. As protein: CASTGQGKETQYF.

At least ten counts were recorded for this clonotype. This rearrangement joins TRBV7-2 to TRBJ2-7, with no clear D. Between the trimmed V and J ends, which lost 3 bases and 5 bases, there was a span of 14 bases. Germline CDR1 reads SGHTA; CDR2 reads FQGNSA. CDR3 size: 14 residues. The CDR3 sequence is CASSLDPEGNEQYF. Here the CDR3 DNA reads TGTGCCAGCAGCTTGGACCCCGAAGGGAACGAGCAGTACTTC.

There are many counts of this clonotype. J is TRBJ2-5 and V is TRBV4-1; D unresolved. This CDR3 has 13 amino acids. Germline V lookup: CDR1 MGHRA, CDR2 YSYEKL. V was clipped by 0 bases and J by 4 bases, with 6 bases between them. CDR3 nucleotide sequence: TGCGCCAGCAGCCAAGATGATCGAGAGACCCAGTACTTC. It encodes CASSQDDRETQYF.

This chain uses TRBV5-1 with TRBJ1-1; tentative D call: TRBD1 (6 bases). Germline CDR1 SGHRS, CDR2 YFSETQ. With 4 bases removed from V and 6 bases from J, the gap between germline ends came to 13 bases. This CDR3 spans 13 amino acids. CDR3 in DNA: TGCGCCAGCAGCCCACAGGGAGGTCCTGAAGCTTTCTTT. It specifies CASSPQGGPEAFF.

The chain is built from TRBV3-1 and TRBJ2-2; the D call may be TRBD1 or TRBD2 (5 bases each). This CDR3 contains 17 residues. V lost 5 bases and J 0 bases, leaving 16 bases between the germline ends. Germline CDR1 and CDR2: LGHDT and YNNKEL (reference sequence). CDR3 sequence: CASSKGTEKSNTGELFF. Written as DNA, the CDR3 is TGTGCCAGCAGCAAAGGGACGGAGAAATCGAACACCGGGGAGCTGTTTTTT.

This clonotype was counted ten times or more. The chain carries TRBV20-1 and TRBJ2-3; perhaps TRBD2 as D (7 bases). Germline-derived CDR1 and CDR2 are DFQATT and SNEGSKA (reference sequence). The CDR3 spans 13 residues. V was pared by 4 bases and J by 4 bases, with 12 bases between. The chain's CDR3 is CSAKGGGADTQYF. DNA for the CDR3: TGCAGTGCTAAAGGGGGAGGGGCAGATACGCAGTATTTT.

The gene calls are TRBV6-2 or TRBV6-3 and TRBJ1-1; possible D gene TRBD1, 5 bases. In germline, CDR1 is MNHEY, CDR2 SVGEGT. The CDR3 is made up of 16 amino acids. V shed 8 bases and J shed 5 bases, with 24 bases lying between them. CDR3 amino acids: CASRSRSTDMRTEAFF. CDR3 in DNA: TGTGCCAGCCGATCACGCTCGACAGACATGAGGACTGAAGCTTTCTTT.